Presented here are 29 T cell receptor beta chains from one specimen sequenced in a study of OX40 agonist ivuxolimab in advanced cancers. Measured with immunoSEQ multiplex PCR; TCRdb has only the in-frame clones, and not every one. In the table there are about 60,000 clones, around nine tenths of which are singletons. This specimen consisted of CD4+ or CD8+ T cells sorted from blood, obtained in a trial of the OX40 agonist ivuxolimab. Every receptor here comes from an adult with an advanced solid tumor such as melanoma, head and neck, liver or kidney cancer.

The CDR3 reads CASSQERDTNQPQHF. The CDR3 nucleotides read TGCGCCAGCAGCCAAGAACGGGACACCAATCAGCCCCAGCATTTT. The rearrangement joins TRBV4-3 to TRBJ1-5, with D possibly matching TRBD1 (6 bases). CDR1 LGHNA and CDR2 YSLEER come from the germline V gene. Trimming removed 0 bases from V and 3 bases from J, with 9 bases in between. The CDR3 loop spans 15 amino acids.

The chain employs TRBV28 and TRBJ1-1; possibly TRBD1 for D (5 bases). Germline CDR1 is MDHEN and CDR2 is SYDVKM. Trimming took 5 bases from V and 0 from J, leaving 13 bases between them. The CDR3 loop spans 15 amino acids. CDR3 DNA: TGTGCCAGCAGTGCGTACAGGTTCATGAACACTGAAGCTTTCTTT. The encoded protein is CASSAYRFMNTEAFF.

The chain has TRBV28 and TRBJ2-2; a possible D gene is TRBD2 (6 bases). The CDR3 covers 15 residues. Germline lookup yields CDR1 MDHEN and CDR2 SYDVKM. V dropped 1 base and J dropped 1 base, with 7 bases sitting between them. CDR3 coding DNA: TGTGCCAGCAGTTTATCCGGGGGGAACACCGGGGAGCTGTTTTTT. Protein sequence: CASSLSGGNTGELFF.

The chain is built from TRBV11-3 and TRBJ2-5, with TRBD2 matching over 10 bases. With V trimmed by 4 bases and J by 4 bases, 3 bases remained unmatched. The CDR3 has 14 amino acids. CDR1 SGHNT and CDR2 YENEEA come from the germline V gene. The chain's CDR3 is CASSYRLAGETQYF. The DNA for the CDR3 is TGTGCCAGCAGCTATCGACTAGCGGGAGAGACCCAGTACTTC.

The V call is TRBV4-1, the J call TRBJ2-3, with D uncertain. CDR1 is MGHRA and CDR2 is YSYEKL in the germline V gene. The CDR3 loop spans 14 amino acids. The germline V and J ends were trimmed by 4 bases and 2 bases, with 10 bases remaining between them. The CDR3 DNA follows: TGCGCCAGCAGCCCGATGTCGGACACAGATACGCAGTATTTT. It yields the protein CASSPMSDTDTQYF.

The rearrangement links TRBV7-9 to TRBJ2-1; 7 bases align to TRBD1. The CDR3 runs to 15 residues. The germline V gene encodes CDR1 SEHNR and CDR2 FQNEAQ (reference sequence). The V gene end was trimmed by 5 bases and the J gene end by 4 bases; junction bases not matched to a gene: 8. CDR3 sequence: CASSPTGKGYNEQFF. In DNA form, the CDR3 reads TGTGCCAGCAGCCCGACAGGGAAAGGTTACAATGAGCAGTTCTTC.

The chain combines TRBV5-5 with TRBJ2-2; D not certain. The CDR3 runs 13 residues. V was trimmed by 0 bases and J by 4 bases, leaving 4 bases between them. Germline assignment: CDR1 SGHKS and CDR2 YYEKEE (reference sequence). The CDR3 nucleotides read TGTGCCAGCAGCTTGGTGTTCACCGGGGAGCTGTTTTTT. Protein product: CASSLVFTGELFF.

The chain combines TRBV5-1 with TRBJ2-7, with a tentative D call TRBD1 (6 bases). The CDR3 is made up of 14 amino acids. The germline CDR1 and CDR2 sequences are SGHRS and YFSETQ. Trimming took 0 bases from V and 2 from J, leaving 9 bases between them. CDR3 sequence (DNA): TGCGCCAGCAGCTTGGAAGGGGGAGCCTACGAGCAGTACTTC. Amino acids: CASSLEGGAYEQYF. Based on the CDR3 plus reference TRBV5-1 and TRBJ2-7, the full variable domain is KAGVTQTPRYLIKTRGQQVTLSCSPISGHRSVSWYQQTPGQGLQFLFEYFSETQRNKGNFPGRFSGRQFSNSRSEMNVSTLELGDSALYLCASSLEGGAYEQYFGPGTRLTVT.

The CDR3 DNA reads TGTGCCAGCAGTGAACCCGGACTAGCGGCCTACAATGAGCAGTTCTTC. This codes for CASSEPGLAAYNEQFF. V gene TRBV2 combines with J gene TRBJ2-1; 10 bases align to TRBD2. Germline V gene lookup returns CDR1 SNHLY and CDR2 FYNNEI. This CDR3 region has 16 residues. With V trimmed by 2 bases and J by 2 bases, 3 bases remained unmatched.

V gene TRBV27 combines with J gene TRBJ2-2, with TRBD1 matching over 8 bases. Germline V lookup: CDR1 MNHEY, CDR2 SMNVEV (reference sequence). V lost 6 bases, J lost 8 bases, and 8 bases stayed unmatched. This CDR3 is 14 amino acids long. For the CDR3, the DNA is TGTGCCAGCAGGGGGACAGGAGAAAAAGGGGAGCTGTTTTTT. As protein: CASRGTGEKGELFF.

CDR3 sequence: CASSPPASSYNEQFF. Written as DNA, the CDR3 is TGTGCCAGCAGCCCGCCTGCCAGCTCCTACAATGAGCAGTTCTTC. The J gene is TRBJ2-1, the V gene TRBV9; D remains unclear. The V and J ends lost 4 bases and 0 bases respectively, with 11 bases between them. Germline V gene data show CDR1 as SGDLS and CDR2 as YYNGEE. The CDR3 has 15 amino acids.

This chain connects TRBV7-8 to TRBJ2-7; no firm D call. Germline-derived CDR1 and CDR2 are SGHVS and FQNEAQ. This CDR3 spans 12 amino acids. V was pared by 1 base and J by 7 bases, with 8 bases between. This chain's CDR3 is CASSLVFLEQYF. CDR3 DNA sequence: TGTGCCAGCAGCTTAGTTTTCCTGGAGCAGTACTTC.

The chain carries TRBV28 and TRBJ2-7, with unresolved D. V lost 8 bases and J 1 base, leaving 3 bases between the germline ends. CDR1 and CDR2 (germline): MDHEN, SYDVKM. The CDR3 extends over 10 amino acids. CDR3 DNA sequence: TGTGCCAGCGGGTCCTACGAGCAGTACTTC. Its translation: CASGSYEQYF.

The genes are TRBV28 and TRBJ2-7; D unclear. The germline V and J ends were trimmed by 6 bases and 3 bases, with 3 bases remaining between them. Germline-derived CDR1 and CDR2 are MDHEN and SYDVKM. CDR3 length equals 10 residues. The DNA for the CDR3 is TGTGCCAGCAGCCACTACGAGCAGTACTTC. Its translation is CASSHYEQYF.

The table lists this clone with a count of one. The rearrangement links TRBV9 to TRBJ2-7; D is undetermined. Germline-derived CDR1 and CDR2 are SGDLS and YYNGEE. Trimming removed 3 bases from V and 6 bases from J, with 10 bases in between. The CDR3 contains 12 residues. DNA of the CDR3: TGTGCCAGCAGCGGGAGAGGAAGCGAGCAGTACTTC. It yields the protein CASSGRGSEQYF. The full variable domain, rest sourced from reference TRBV9 and TRBJ2-7, is DSGVTQTPKHLITATGQRVTLRCSPRSGDLSVYWYQQSLDQGLQFLIQYYNGEERAKGNILERFSAQQFPDLHSELNLSSLELGDSALYFCASSGRGSEQYFGPGTRLTVT.

This clone was seen a single time. CDR3 protein: CASTSWDEYNEQFF. The CDR3 DNA reads as TGTGCCAGCACCTCGTGGGACGAGTACAATGAGCAGTTCTTC. The rearrangement joins TRBV6-5 to TRBJ2-1; D may correspond to TRBD1 or TRBD2 (5 bases each). The V end lost 7 bases, the J end lost 4 bases, and 14 bases lay between the germline ends. The CDR3 loop spans 14 amino acids. The germline CDR1 and CDR2 sequences are MNHEY and SVGAGI.

The gene calls are TRBV10-2 and TRBJ1-3; D is perhaps TRBD1 (6 bases). Germline loops: CDR1 WSHSY, CDR2 SAAADI. This CDR3 is 15 amino acids long. Trimming cost V 0 bases and J 2 bases, with 8 bases left between them. CDR3 region: CASSESWGPGNTIYF. The CDR3 nucleotides read TGCGCCAGCAGTGAGTCGTGGGGGCCTGGAAACACCATATATTTT.

The chain recombines TRBV9 with TRBJ2-7, with D possibly being TRBD2 (7 bases). The CDR3 sequence is 16 residues long. Trimming pared 4 bases from V and 4 bases from J, leaving 21 bases between. CDR1 and CDR2 (germline): SGDLS, YYNGEE. CDR3 in DNA: TGTGCCAGCAGCCCTATAGGGGGAGGGCCAGGATACGAGCAGTACTTC. It yields the protein CASSPIGGGPGYEQYF.

This chain uses TRBV11-2 with TRBJ2-7; TRBD1 might be the D (6 bases). Trimming left V 5 bases short and J 5 bases short, with 25 bases between. The CDR3 has 17 residues. Germline CDR1 is SGHAT and CDR2 is FQNNGV. CDR3 amino acids: CASSLSSPGASFDEQYF. The CDR3 bases are TGTGCCAGCAGCCTTTCCTCCCCAGGGGCCTCTTTCGACGAGCAGTACTTC.

The chain joins TRBV4-3 to TRBJ2-7, with unresolved D. This CDR3 is built from 12 residues. The V end was cut by 0 bases, the J end by 5 bases, with 5 bases between. In germline, CDR1 is LGHNA, CDR2 YSLEER. CDR3 in amino acids: CASSQDSDEQYF. As DNA, the CDR3 is TGCGCCAGCAGCCAAGATTCGGACGAGCAGTACTTC.

The chain couples TRBV19 to TRBJ1-4, with unresolved D. The V gene's germline CDR1 is LNHDA and CDR2 SQIVND (reference sequence). Trimming cost V 8 bases and J 8 bases, with 18 bases left between them. This CDR3 region has 14 residues. The CDR3 here is CASSPHRGGEKLFF. CDR3 coding DNA: TGTGCCAGTTCTCCCCATCGGGGAGGCGAAAAACTGTTTTTT.

The chain is built from TRBV4-1 and TRBJ2-4; no clear D gene. The V end lost 3 bases, the J end lost 0 bases, and 6 bases lay between the germline ends. Per germline, CDR1 MGHRA and CDR2 YSYEKL. CDR3 length equals 14 residues. The CDR3 loop is CASSQEVAKNIQYF. In DNA form, the CDR3 reads TGCGCCAGCAGCCAGGAAGTAGCCAAAAACATTCAGTACTTC.

This clone came up a few times. The rearrangement uses TRBV7-8 and TRBJ2-2; 12 nucleotides match TRBD2. Trimming removed 4 bases from V and 6 bases from J; junction bases left unmatched: 3. CDR1 is SGHVS, CDR2 FQNEAQ, per germline. This CDR3 comprises 15 residues. The CDR3 loop reads CASSSRLAGAGELFF. Written as DNA, the CDR3 is TGTGCCAGCAGCTCAAGACTAGCGGGAGCCGGGGAGCTGTTTTTT.

In nucleotides, the CDR3 is TGTGCCATCAGTGACTCAACCGGGACTAGTCCGAATGAGCAGTTCTTC. Residues: CAISDSTGTSPNEQFF. This chain uses TRBV10-3 with TRBJ2-1; 8 bases are shared with TRBD2. In germline, CDR1 is ENHRY, CDR2 SYGVKD. The CDR3 runs 16 residues. With V trimmed by 3 bases and J by 7 bases, 11 bases remained unmatched.

This rearrangement joins TRBV7-8 to TRBJ2-2; 7 bases match TRBD2. CDR1 SGHVS and CDR2 FQNEAQ come from the germline V gene. J was trimmed by 1 base and V by 7 bases; bases with no gene match: 12. This CDR3 spans 17 amino acids. This chain's CDR3 is CASTRGEQRGNTGELFF. The CDR3 region has the DNA TGTGCCAGCACCCGCGGGGAGCAGCGGGGGAACACCGGGGAGCTGTTTTTT.

V usage is TRBV9 and J usage is TRBJ2-1, with a tentative D call TRBD2 (5 bases). V lost 0 bases and J 3 bases, leaving 10 bases between the germline ends. CDR1 SGDLS and CDR2 YYNGEE come from the germline V gene. The CDR3 length is 15 residues. DNA for the CDR3: TGTGCCAGCAGCGTAGAAGGGAGTTACTACAATGAGCAGTTCTTC. Its translation is CASSVEGSYYNEQFF. Looking up the rest from reference TRBV9 and TRBJ2-1 gives the full variable domain: DSGVTQTPKHLITATGQRVTLRCSPRSGDLSVYWYQQSLDQGLQFLIQYYNGEERAKGNILERFSAQQFPDLHSELNLSSLELGDSALYFCASSVEGSYYNEQFFGPGTRLTVL.

V and J are TRBV28 and TRBJ2-1; a possible D gene is TRBD1 (5 bases). The CDR3 runs to 14 residues. CDR1 and CDR2 from the germline V gene are MDHEN and SYDVKM. V gave up 3 bases and J gave up 6 bases, with 12 bases separating them. In DNA, the CDR3 is TGTGCCAGCAGTTTGCCCAGGGTCGGCAATGAGCAGTTCTTC. It encodes CASSLPRVGNEQFF.

The rearrangement links TRBV27 to TRBJ1-1; D is undetermined. Looked up from germline, CDR1 is MNHEY and CDR2 is SMNVEV (reference sequence). The CDR3 has 14 amino acids. Trimming left V 2 bases short and J 1 base short, with 8 bases between. The CDR3 reads CASSLSPTNTEAFF. CDR3 DNA: TGTGCCAGCAGTTTAAGCCCCACGAACACTGAAGCTTTCTTT.

This chain connects TRBV9 to TRBJ2-7, with a tentative D call TRBD2 (6 bases). This CDR3 has 15 residues. CDR1 and CDR2 from the germline V gene are SGDLS and YYNGEE. V lost 0 bases and J 2 bases, leaving 12 bases between the germline ends. This CDR3 is CASSVGLDSAYEQYF. The DNA of the CDR3 is TGTGCCAGCAGCGTAGGACTAGATTCGGCCTACGAGCAGTACTTC. The full variable domain, rest sourced from reference TRBV9 and TRBJ2-7, is DSGVTQTPKHLITATGQRVTLRCSPRSGDLSVYWYQQSLDQGLQFLIQYYNGEERAKGNILERFSAQQFPDLHSELNLSSLELGDSALYFCASSVGLDSAYEQYFGPGTRLTVT.